A single sample is the source of the 10 T cell receptor beta chains below, sequenced in a study of identical twins. One entry per CDR3 protein, called by TCRdb with MiXCR from the 5' RACE reads. This sample carries roughly 260,000 distinct CDR3 sequences, over 13% of them seen once, and the ten largest clones take 7% to 9.5%. Material for sequencing was memory (CD45RO+) T cells sorted from blood. The receptors stem from a woman aged 18 to 35 in good health.

The gene calls are TRBV20-1 and TRBJ2-7; D possibly corresponds to TRBD2 (6 bases). Trimming removed 7 bases at V and 3 bases at J, with 19 bases between. From germline, CDR1 is DFQATT and CDR2 SNEGSKA (reference sequence). The CDR3 runs to 14 residues. CDR3 nucleotide sequence: TGCAGTGTAGGGGACTTAGCGGCCCACTACGAGCAGTACTTC. This sequence encodes CSVGDLAAHYEQYF.

The table lists this clonotype with a few counts. This chain connects TRBV5-1 to TRBJ1-1, with D possibly being TRBD1 (5 bases). V lost 4 bases to trimming and J lost 4 bases, with 11 bases between them. This CDR3 is built from 13 residues. In germline, CDR1 is SGHRS, CDR2 YFSETQ. Here the CDR3 DNA reads TGCGCCAGCAGCGGGGGTGGGTTCACTGAAGCTTTCTTT. Its translation: CASSGGGFTEAFF.

This clonotype appeared many times. V usage is TRBV12-3 or TRBV12-4 and J usage is TRBJ1-1, with a tentative D call TRBD1 (5 bases). V lost 3 bases to trimming and J lost 4 bases, with 12 bases between them. This CDR3 has 14 amino acids. The CDR3 region is CASSLGGGSTEAFF. The CDR3 nucleotides read TGTGCCAGCAGTTTGGGTGGGGGGTCCACTGAAGCTTTCTTT.

The table lists this clonotype with a count of one. This chain connects TRBV9 to TRBJ1-2; no clear D gene. Germline CDR1 reads SGDLS; CDR2 reads YYNGEE. Trimming removed 0 bases at V and 3 bases at J, with 3 bases between. CDR3 length equals 12 residues. The CDR3 reads CASSVGDYGYTF. CDR3 coding DNA: TGTGCCAGCAGCGTAGGGGACTATGGCTACACCTTC.

The chain couples TRBV20-1 to TRBJ1-1; D might be TRBD1 (5 bases). Germline V gene sequence: CDR1 DFQATT, CDR2 SNEGSKA (reference sequence). This CDR3 is 11 amino acids long. The CDR3 region is CGGVGNTEAFF. CDR3 bases: TGCGGAGGGGTCGGGAACACTGAAGCTTTCTTT.

This clonotype was counted a few times. This chain connects TRBV20-1 to TRBJ2-2; D might be TRBD2 (6 bases). CDR3 length: 15 residues. The germline V gene encodes CDR1 DFQATT and CDR2 SNEGSKA (reference sequence). V lost 0 bases, J lost 5 bases, and 13 bases lay in between. This CDR3 is CSAREAGRITGELFF. DNA for the CDR3: TGCAGTGCTAGAGAGGCGGGAAGGATTACCGGGGAGCTGTTTTTT.

This clonotype was counted a few times. V and J are TRBV5-6 and TRBJ2-5; TRBD2 matches 9 bases. CDR1 and CDR2 (germline): SGHDT, YYEEEE. The CDR3 loop spans 18 amino acids. V was clipped by 3 bases and J by 5 bases; unmatched bases: 17. The CDR3 nucleotides read TGTGCCAGCAGCTACCTACGTGACCCGGGACTAGCCTCGGAGACCCAGTACTTC. Protein product: CASSYLRDPGLASETQYF.

This clonotype showed up many times. This sequence joins TRBV3-1 and TRBJ1-2; D is undetermined. Germline values: CDR1 LGHDT, CDR2 YNNKEL (reference sequence). Trimming pared 0 bases from V and 2 bases from J, leaving 13 bases between. This CDR3 spans 16 amino acids. The CDR3 nucleotides read TGTGCCAGCAGCCAAGATCGGGGTCGGTTCAACTATGGCTACACCTTC. It is translated as CASSQDRGRFNYGYTF. The variable domain in full, completed from reference TRBV3-1 and TRBJ1-2, reads DTAVSQTPKYLVTQMGNDKSIKCEQNLGHDTMYWYKQDSKKFLKIMFSYNNKELIINETVPNRFSPKSPDKAHLNLHINSLELGDSAVYFCASSQDRGRFNYGYTFGSGTRLTVV.

There are a few counts of this clonotype. Here the CDR3 DNA reads TGTGCCAGCAGTGCCCGACTAGCGGGAGGGACGGAGACCCAGTACTTC. Its protein product is CASSARLAGGTETQYF. The chain has TRBV2 and TRBJ2-5, with TRBD2 matching 14 bases. After removal of 4 bases from V and 5 bases from J, the junction contained 6 bases not matched to a gene. The CDR3 has 16 residues. In germline, CDR1 is SNHLY, CDR2 FYNNEI.

The V call is TRBV3-1, the J call TRBJ1-5, with a tentative D call TRBD1 (5 bases). The V end was cut by 0 bases, the J end by 4 bases, with 10 bases between. Looked up from germline, CDR1 is LGHDT and CDR2 is YNNKEL (reference sequence). The CDR3 spans 15 residues. CDR3: CASSQDDGGNQPQHF. The DNA for the CDR3 is TGTGCCAGCAGCCAAGATGACGGGGGTAATCAGCCCCAGCATTTT. Full variable domain (remainder filled in from reference TRBV3-1 and TRBJ1-5): DTAVSQTPKYLVTQMGNDKSIKCEQNLGHDTMYWYKQDSKKFLKIMFSYNNKELIINETVPNRFSPKSPDKAHLNLHINSLELGDSAVYFCASSQDDGGNQPQHFGDGTRLSIL.